This section outlines one TCR beta chain sequence together with its context. The sample belongs to a study of blood T cell repertoires in COVID-19. Cohorts were determined from participant-reported clinical history. Here immunoSEQ multiplex PCR was the method, and the copy in TCRdb shows in-frame clones only, minus some. The sample consists of a few hundred thousand clones, around nine tenths of them appearing once. The germline gives CDR1 MDHEN, CDR2 SYDVKM. The CDR3 is 17 residues long. V trimming: 4 bases; J trimming: 4 bases; junction bases outside the gene matches: 7. The sequence was collected from a woman in her 50s who had recovered from COVID-19. What was sequenced was PBMCs or T cells enriched from blood (not recorded which). V is TRBV28 and J is TRBJ1-6, with 10 bases aligning to TRBD1. CDR3 in amino acids: CASSSAGTGAYNSPLHF. The CDR3 nucleotides are TGTGCCAGCAGTTCGGCCGGGACAGGGGCTTATAATTCACCCCTCCACTTT.